This TCR beta chain came from a study of neurological immune-mediated disorders. Study-wide results and limits: There were no CDR3 amino acid sequences shared by expanded clones across subjects, a result suggesting private repertoires in all groups. The multiple sclerosis repertoire cluster had no clinical or MRI correlate.

TCRdb fed the 5' RACE reads into MiXCR, producing one record per CDR3 protein. The sample consists of roughly 41,000 distinct CDR3 sequences, about 2% of them appearing once. This clonotype was recorded at least ten times. Its antigen is still unknown. V shed 2 bases and J shed 2 bases, with 4 bases lying between them. Looked up from germline, CDR1 is MNHEY and CDR2 is SVGAGI. The CDR3 is made up of 14 amino acids. Sample: PBMCs. The gene calls are TRBV6-5 and TRBJ2-6; D gene ambiguous. The source of this sequence is a woman between 40 and 50 years old with multiple sclerosis. CDR3 sequence (DNA): TGTGCCAGCAGTTACGAGGCTGGGGCCAACGTCCTGACTTTC. This gives the protein CASSYEAGANVLTF.